This T cell receptor (beta chain) was profiled in a study of T cells in localized non-small cell lung cancer. The CDR3 contains 17 residues. Findings and caveats of the study: Clonality of T cells reached its maximum in uninvolved adjacent lung, surpassing tumor. Among the top 100 tumor clones, a median 57 appeared in adjacent lung.

Comment on this clone: Its specificity is not known.

The protocol was immunoSEQ multiplex PCR, while the TCRdb copy is restricted to in-frame clones and leaves out a portion. The top ten clones hold approximately 15% of a sample with 55,000 to 80,000 clones, approximately 84% of them seen once. The TCR originated in a female donor at least 60 years old with stage I lung adenocarcinoma. The gene calls are TRBV1 and TRBJ2-3; TRBD1, the table's D call, lacks a check against the DNA. TRBV1 is shown as a pseudogene. Sequencing used peripheral blood, obtained before any cancer treatment. CDR3 residues: CTSSLRWTDRDTDTQYF. The CDR3 DNA sequence: TGCACCAGCAGCCTCCGGTGGACGGACAGAGACACAGATACGCAGTATTTT.